The source of this T cell receptor beta chain is a study of T cells in Graves' hyperthyroidism and ophthalmopathy. The CDR3 spans 17 residues. The V gene end was trimmed by 0 bases and the J gene end by 7 bases; junction bases not matched to a gene: 8. The V gene's germline CDR1 is MNHNY and CDR2 SVGAGI (reference sequence). TCR beta CDR3 region amplification was performed from RNA transcripts. Using the HTBI primer set, a first-round RT-PCR was run on the TCR CDR3. One entry per CDR3 protein, called by TCRdb with MiXCR from the multiplex PCR reads. The data contain under 350,000 distinct CDR3 sequences, around 20% of them singletons. Clinical symptoms, serum thyroxine and TRAb, thyroid ultrasound and orbital computed tomography were used for the diagnoses.

The chain employs TRBV6-6 and TRBJ2-1; 11 bases agree with TRBD2. This clonotype was obtained from a woman between 50 and 59 years old with Graves' hyperthyroidism. Sequencing was performed on blood. The CDR3: CASSYSPTSGGRNEQFF. The CDR3 DNA reads TGTGCCAGCAGTTACTCGCCCACTAGCGGGGGAAGGAATGAGCAGTTCTTC.